The present entry profiles one T cell receptor (beta chain) with its context. In the authors' methods: Estimates of nucleated cell counts were drawn from the amplification of reference gene primers. Libraries were prepared by immunoSEQ multiplex PCR; TCRdb keeps only in-frame clonotypes and omits some of them. The DNA gave D and trimming, while V, J and clone size come from that table. Here the sample spans about 73,000 clones, roughly 84% being singletons. The CDR3 has 13 amino acids. The germline gives CDR1 SGHKS, CDR2 YYEKEE (reference sequence). Trimming removed 0 bases from V and 5 bases from J, with 8 bases in between. The data stem from a study of blood T cell repertoires in COVID-19. Study in general: Samples of COVID-19 (acute and convalescent) were obtained from the United States, Italy and Spain. T cells, B-cell-depleted T cells, or PBMCs provided the cDNA or gDNA that served as material.

This receptor was obtained from a man at least 80 years old with active or convalescent COVID-19. The V call is TRBV5-5, the J call TRBJ2-5; D ambiguous. Sequences were obtained from peripheral blood. Here the CDR3 DNA reads TGTGCCAGCAGCTTGGGTATTCGGGAGACCCAGTACTTC. Protein: CASSLGIRETQYF.